These 21 T cell receptor beta chains came from one sample sequenced in a study of blood T cell repertoires in COVID-19. The table came from immunoSEQ multiplex PCR; TCRdb's copy has only in-frame clones and leaves some out. The profile shows over 400,000 clones, more than 85% of them singletons. The material sequenced was PBMCs or T cells enriched from blood (not recorded which). These receptors originate from a woman aged 55-75 years who had recovered from COVID-19.

The chain couples TRBV2 to TRBJ1-5; TRBD1 agrees at 12 bases. In germline, CDR1 is SNHLY, CDR2 FYNNEI. This CDR3 is 15 amino acids long. V trimming: 6 bases; J trimming: 6 bases; junction bases outside the gene matches: 6. For the CDR3, the DNA is TGTGCCAGCAGGCCCGGGACAGGGGGCTCTCAGCCCCAGCATTTT. Encoded protein: CASRPGTGGSQPQHF.

This clone was seen once. The V gene is TRBV15, the J gene TRBJ1-3, with D unclear. CDR3 length equals 16 residues. Trimming shortened V by 0 bases and J by 4 bases, and 13 bases separated the two germline ends. Germline CDR1 reads LNHNV; CDR2 reads YYDKDF (reference sequence). The CDR3 is CATSRDLGGSGNTIYF. As DNA, the CDR3 is TGTGCCACCAGCAGAGATTTGGGAGGGAGCGGAAACACCATATATTTT.

This clone was seen many times. One end of the junction is discordant with germline, which a read error may explain. The chain employs TRBV6-6 and TRBJ2-1, with 10 bases aligning to TRBD1. CDR3 length: 16 residues. CDR1 MNHNY and CDR2 SVGAGI come from the germline V gene (reference sequence). Here the CDR3 reads CASIYSPGQGWNEQFF. The DNA for the CDR3 is TGTGCCAGCATTTACTCCCCGGGACAGGGGTGGAATGAGCAGTTCTTC.

The gene calls are TRBV5-4 and TRBJ2-4; a weak D match, TRBD2 (5 bases). Germline loops: CDR1 SGHNT, CDR2 YYREEE (reference sequence). Trimming took off 4 bases at V and 8 bases at J, with 10 bases between the two ends. This CDR3 comprises 12 residues. The CDR3 nucleotides are TGTGCCAGCAGCGCGGGTTTGGACATTCAGTACTTC. Its protein product is CASSAGLDIQYF.

V and J are TRBV10-3 and TRBJ2-3; unclear D gene. From germline, CDR1 is ENHRY and CDR2 SYGVKD. The germline V and J ends were trimmed by 2 bases and 2 bases, with 8 bases remaining between them. The CDR3 consists of 14 residues. The DNA for the CDR3 is TGTGCCATCAGTGAGCTAGGAAACACAGATACGCAGTATTTT. Translated: CAISELGNTDTQYF.

The J gene is TRBJ1-1, the V gene TRBV27, with D possibly being TRBD1 (6 bases). CDR1 and CDR2 (germline): MNHEY, SMNVEV (reference sequence). V lost 4 bases and J 3 bases, leaving 9 bases between the germline ends. There are 13 residues in the CDR3. The CDR3 DNA reads TGTGCCAGCAGTTACAGGGTATACACTGAAGCTTTCTTT. Translated: CASSYRVYTEAFF.

The chain combines TRBV7-2 with TRBJ2-6, with TRBD1 identical over 7 bases. V trimming: 6 bases; J trimming: 0 bases; junction bases outside the gene matches: 11. Germline CDR1 reads SGHTA; CDR2 reads FQGNSA. This CDR3 has 18 amino acids. The CDR3 reads CASRPTPGQLSGANVLTF. The CDR3 nucleotides are TGTGCCAGCAGACCTACTCCGGGACAGCTCTCTGGGGCCAACGTCCTGACTTTC.

J is TRBJ2-7 and V is TRBV5-4, with a tentative D call TRBD1 (5 bases). The CDR3 is made up of 13 amino acids. Trimming cost V 0 bases and J 5 bases, with 9 bases left between them. The germline gives CDR1 SGHNT, CDR2 YYREEE (reference sequence). CDR3 sequence reads: CASSLGQINEQYF. The CDR3 DNA reads TGTGCCAGCAGCTTGGGACAGATCAACGAGCAGTACTTC. The full variable domain, with the rest looked up from reference TRBV5-4 and TRBJ2-7, is ETGVTQSPTHLIKTRGQQVTLRCSSQSGHNTVSWYQQALGQGPQFIFQYYREEENGRGNFPPRFSGLQFPNYSSELNVNALELDDSALYLCASSLGQINEQYFGPGTRLTVT.

The chain combines TRBV11-2 with TRBJ2-3; D gene ambiguous. CDR1 is SGHAT, CDR2 FQNNGV, per germline. Trimming took 0 bases from V and 5 from J, leaving 9 bases between them. This CDR3 comprises 14 residues. The CDR3 DNA sequence: TGTGCCAGCAGCTTAGACTTGAGCGTAGATACGCAGTATTTT. Protein: CASSLDLSVDTQYF.

The genes are TRBV10-3 and TRBJ2-2; 10 bases line up with TRBD1. Trimming removed 6 bases from V and 3 bases from J; junction bases left unmatched: 4. Germline assignment: CDR1 ENHRY and CDR2 SYGVKD. There are 15 residues in the CDR3. CDR3 in amino acids: CAIRGGTGDTGELFF. The DNA for the CDR3 is TGTGCCATCAGAGGTGGGACAGGGGACACCGGGGAGCTGTTTTTT.

In the case of this clone: The same CDR3 arises from other DNA sequences in this sample as well. This chain uses TRBV2 with TRBJ1-3; no reliable D call. The CDR3 runs 12 residues. The V and J ends lost 6 bases and 4 bases respectively, with 7 bases between them. The germline V gene encodes CDR1 SNHLY and CDR2 FYNNEI. CDR3 DNA: TGTGCCAGCAGCCTTCAGGGAAACACCATATATTTT. Translating gives CASSLQGNTIYF.

The genes are TRBV11-2 and TRBJ2-7; D not resolved. V was pared by 4 bases and J by 4 bases, with 5 bases between. This CDR3 has 11 residues. Germline assignment: CDR1 SGHAT and CDR2 FQNNGV. The CDR3 region has the DNA TGTGCCAGCAGCTCGTCTTACGAGCAGTACTTC. This codes for CASSSSYEQYF.

This chain links TRBV24-1 with TRBJ1-4; D not resolved. The CDR3 length is 15 residues. V was clipped by 4 bases and J by 7 bases, with 15 bases between them. Germline loops: CDR1 KGHDR, CDR2 SFDVKD. CDR3 sequence reads: CATSDPGRFGEKLFF. In DNA form, the CDR3 reads TGTGCCACCAGTGACCCTGGGAGGTTTGGTGAAAAACTGTTTTTT.

This chain joins TRBV29-1 and TRBJ1-3; D unclear. CDR1 SQVTM and CDR2 ANQGSEA come from the germline V gene. The CDR3 has 13 amino acids. V was cut by 3 bases and J by 2 bases, with 8 bases left in between. The CDR3 DNA follows: TGCAGCGTTGAGCTCGGTACTGGAAACACCATATATTTT. Amino acids: CSVELGTGNTIYF.

This rearrangement joins TRBV5-1 to TRBJ2-3; D is unresolved. The length of the CDR3 is 12 residues. V lost 4 bases and J 4 bases, leaving 7 bases between the germline ends. CDR1 and CDR2 from the germline V gene are SGHRS and YFSETQ. The CDR3 loop is CASSAGSDTQYF. CDR3 sequence (DNA): TGCGCCAGCAGCGCAGGTTCAGATACGCAGTATTTT.

The rearrangement joins TRBV6-5 to TRBJ1-2, with D unclear. Germline CDR1 reads MNHEY; CDR2 reads SVGAGI. V shed 8 bases and J shed 2 bases, with 12 bases lying between them. This CDR3 spans 13 amino acids. The CDR3 is CASRRGVNYGYTF. CDR3 bases: TGTGCCAGCCGCCGCGGGGTCAACTATGGCTACACCTTC.

DNA for the CDR3: TGCGCCAGCAGCTTGGCCGGACAGATGAACACTGAAGCTTTCTTT. It is translated as CASSLAGQMNTEAFF. This chain connects TRBV5-1 to TRBJ1-1, with a tentative D call TRBD1 (6 bases). Looked up from germline, CDR1 is SGHRS and CDR2 is YFSETQ. V lost 0 bases and J lost 0, with 9 bases in between. The CDR3 is 15 residues long.

CDR3 residues: CASSLSRNTGELFF. The CDR3 region has the DNA TGTGCCAGCAGTTTATCCCGGAACACCGGGGAGCTGTTTTTT. The chain couples TRBV28 to TRBJ2-2; D is unclear. Germline CDR1 reads MDHEN; CDR2 reads SYDVKM. The CDR3 is made up of 14 amino acids. V lost 1 base and J 1 base, leaving 4 bases between the germline ends.

V gene TRBV19 combines with J gene TRBJ1-4; D possibly corresponds to TRBD1 (6 bases). With 3 bases removed from V and 7 bases from J, the gap between germline ends came to 18 bases. This CDR3 comprises 16 residues. CDR1 and CDR2 from the germline V gene are LNHDA and SQIVND (reference sequence). The CDR3 nucleotides are TGTGCCAGTAGTATCCCAAATGACAGGATTGGTGAAAAACTGTTTTTT. Its translation: CASSIPNDRIGEKLFF.

This chain uses TRBV4-2 with TRBJ2-7, with 8 bases lining up with TRBD2. The CDR3 length is 15 residues. V shed 4 bases, J shed 0 bases, and the junction held 5 bases outside the gene matches. Germline CDR1 reads LGHNA; CDR2 reads YNFKEQ. CDR3 region: CASSREAGVSYEQYV. For the CDR3, the DNA is TGTGCCAGCAGCCGGGAAGCGGGGGTCTCCTACGAGCAGTACGTC.

The chain uses TRBV9 and TRBJ2-5; TRBD2 aligns across 10 bases. The CDR3 consists of 15 residues. Unmatched junction bases numbered 10, after V lost 5 bases and J lost 6 bases. Germline V gene data show CDR1 as SGDLS and CDR2 as YYNGEE. This CDR3 reads CASSADSGGYKTQYF. The CDR3, as DNA: TGTGCCAGCAGTGCCGATAGCGGGGGGTATAAGACCCAGTACTTC.